This T cell receptor (beta chain) came from a study of blood T cell repertoires in COVID-19. Study in general: Acute-phase and convalescent COVID-19 samples originated in the United States, Italy and Spain. T cells, B-cell-depleted T cells, or PBMCs provided the cDNA or gDNA that served as material.

Clones were read by immunoSEQ multiplex PCR, and TCRdb kept only the in-frame ones, dropping some. The repertoire holds 150,000 to 200,000 clones, with roughly 86% as singletons. The CDR3 length is 13 residues. Germline-derived CDR1 and CDR2 are SEHNR and FQNEAQ (reference sequence). V lost 0 bases to trimming and J lost 8 bases, with 5 bases between them. The receptor comes from a woman in her 30s with active or convalescent COVID-19. Specimen: peripheral blood. The V and J genes are TRBV7-9 and TRBJ1-6; weak D call: TRBD1 (5 bases). This chain's CDR3 is CASSLAGDSPLHF. The CDR3 DNA reads TGTGCCAGCAGCTTAGCAGGGGATTCACCCCTCCACTTT.